Listed here are 18 T cell receptor beta chains from one sample, sequenced in a study of post-analysis software for immune sequencing data. General study points: TRBV segments more frequent in patients than in controls numbered roughly 5 and included TRBV5-6, TRBV5-1 and TRBV20-1.

Prepared TCR beta cDNA libraries contained unique molecular identifiers. TCRdb analysed the PCR reads with MiXCR anew, one entry per CDR3 protein. Of over 700,000 distinct CDR3 sequences listed, about 32% are singletons. Antigens of these TCRs are unknown. The sequencing input was blood. The receptors originated from a girl between 5 and 17 years old with multiple sclerosis.

In this sample, this clonotype turned up a few times. This sequence joins TRBV4-3 and TRBJ1-1; unclear D gene. Germline assignment: CDR1 LGHNA and CDR2 YSLEER. The V and J ends lost 0 bases and 4 bases respectively, with 12 bases between them. The CDR3 runs 15 residues. The CDR3 DNA reads TGCGCCAGCAGCCAAGATAGGAGGCCGTTCACTGAAGCTTTCTTT. Protein: CASSQDRRPFTEAFF.

This clonotype was counted ten times or more. The chain links TRBV27 to TRBJ2-3; 10 bases agree with TRBD2. Unmatched junction bases numbered 3, after V lost 5 bases and J lost 4 bases. CDR1 MNHEY and CDR2 SMNVEV come from the germline V gene (reference sequence). The CDR3 contains 14 residues. DNA of the CDR3: TGTGCCAGCAGTCCGGGACTAGCGTCAGATACGCAGTATTTT. Protein: CASSPGLASDTQYF.

This clonotype has more than one count but fewer than ten. A read error may account for a junction end that differs from germline. This chain uses TRBV28 with TRBJ1-2, with D possibly TRBD1 on 5 matching bases. The germline gives CDR1 MDHEN, CDR2 SYDVKM. The CDR3 extends over 14 amino acids. CDR3 loop: CASSLAGADYGYTF. The CDR3 bases are TGCGCCAGCAGCTTGGCCGGGGCAGACTATGGCTACACCTTC.

The table lists this clonotype with a few counts. At one of its ends the junction is not consistent with the germline gene, which may arise from a read error. The chain combines TRBV9 with TRBJ2-7; weak D call: TRBD2 (6 bases). The end of the DNA fits TRBJ2-5 better, so the J call may be wrong. The CDR3 sequence is 14 residues long. CDR1 is SGDLS and CDR2 is YYNGEE in the germline V gene. The CDR3 coding sequence is TGTGCCTGCAGCGTAGGGGACTGGGGCGAGACCCAGTACTTC. Protein product: CACSVGDWGETQYF.

This clonotype was picked up a small number of times. The genes are TRBV6-6 and TRBJ1-2, with TRBD1 matching 7 bases. After removal of 6 bases from V and 4 bases from J, the junction contained 8 bases not matched to a gene. The CDR3 totals 14 residues. CDR1 and CDR2 from the germline V gene are MNHNY and SVGAGI (reference sequence). This chain's CDR3 is CASRDFQGGYGYTF. In DNA form, the CDR3 reads TGTGCCAGCAGGGACTTCCAGGGGGGCTATGGCTACACCTTC.

The rearrangement links TRBV7-2 to TRBJ1-2, with TRBD1 identical over 8 bases. Germline V gene data show CDR1 as SGHTA and CDR2 as FQGNSA. V lost 4 bases to trimming and J lost 4 bases; unmatched junction nucleotides: 14. The length of the CDR3 is 17 residues. CDR3: CASSYRQGSSEGYGYTF. DNA of the CDR3: TGTGCCAGCAGCTACCGACAGGGGAGTAGCGAAGGCTATGGCTACACCTTC.

Only one count was recorded for this clonotype. The CDR3 loop reads CASSVSGLVATGELFF. The CDR3 DNA is TGTGCCAGCAGCGTGAGTGGACTAGTAGCTACCGGGGAGCTGTTTTTT. The chain uses TRBV9 and TRBJ2-2; 7 positions match TRBD2. CDR3 size: 16 residues. From germline, CDR1 is SGDLS and CDR2 YYNGEE. V lost 2 bases and J lost 5; bases outside the gene matches: 9.

J is TRBJ1-2 and V is TRBV29-1; D possibly corresponds to TRBD1 (6 bases). The ends were cut back, 4 bases at V and 9 bases at J, with 21 bases in the middle. CDR1 is SQVTM and CDR2 is ANQGSEA in the germline V gene. The CDR3 has 14 residues. This CDR3 is CSVVGGRGSYSYTF. CDR3 bases: TGCAGCGTTGTTGGGGGGCGTGGGTCTTATAGCTACACCTTC.

The CDR3 DNA sequence: TGTGCCAGCAGTTACAGAGGAGGGGACCATCAGCCCCAGCATTTT. Translating it yields CASSYRGGDHQPQHF. The chain employs TRBV6-6 and TRBJ1-5, with TRBD1 as a possible D gene (5 bases). With 2 bases removed from V and 5 bases from J, the gap between germline ends came to 13 bases. Germline assignment: CDR1 MNHNY and CDR2 SVGAGI (reference sequence). CDR3 length: 15 residues.

As concerns this clonotype: This CDR3 fails to terminate in the conserved phenylalanine or tryptophan, so it likely reflects a read error. The chain links TRBV2 to TRBJ2-3, with 10 bases matching TRBD2. This CDR3 is 14 amino acids long. V was clipped by 9 bases and J by 0 bases; unmatched bases: 3. Germline CDR1 and CDR2: SNHLY and FYNNEI. CDR3 bases: TGTGCCAGTGAGACTAGCGGGAGCACAGATACGCAGTATGTT. This codes for CASETSGSTDTQYV.

This clonotype was seen many times. The J gene is TRBJ2-3, the V gene TRBV29-1; a possible D gene is TRBD2 (5 bases). Trimming pared 7 bases from V and 8 bases from J, leaving 13 bases between. This CDR3 spans 11 amino acids. Per the germline V gene, CDR1 is SQVTM and CDR2 is ANQGSEA. The CDR3 nucleotides are TGCAGCGCCGAGGACTTTGGTACGCAGTATTTT. Its translation is CSAEDFGTQYF.

J is TRBJ2-1 and V is TRBV20-1; TRBD2 matches 9 bases. V lost 3 bases to trimming and J lost 4 bases; unmatched junction nucleotides: 13. Germline V gene lookup returns CDR1 DFQATT and CDR2 SNEGSKA (reference sequence). The CDR3 runs 17 residues. The CDR3 sequence is CSARPKKRGEIYNEQFF. The CDR3 nucleotides are TGCAGTGCTAGGCCTAAGAAGCGGGGGGAAATTTACAATGAGCAGTTCTTC.

This clonotype was detected only a few times. The V and J genes are TRBV29-1 and TRBJ2-2; D is uncertain. Germline V gene sequence: CDR1 SQVTM, CDR2 ANQGSEA. V was trimmed by 2 bases and J by 3 bases, leaving 4 bases between them. The CDR3 length is 12 residues. This chain's CDR3 is CSVETYTGELFF. DNA for the CDR3: TGCAGCGTTGAAACCTACACCGGGGAGCTGTTTTTT.

This chain connects TRBV4-2 to TRBJ2-3, with 10 bases identical to TRBD2. V shed 1 base and J 4 bases; nucleotides not matched to a gene: 8. Looked up from germline, CDR1 is LGHNA and CDR2 is YNFKEQ. The CDR3 runs 17 residues. DNA for the CDR3: TGTGCCAGCAGCCAAGGGAGTTCGCTAGCGGGGGCAGATACGCAGTATTTT. This sequence encodes CASSQGSSLAGADTQYF.

V is TRBV20-1 and J is TRBJ2-7; 10 bases map to TRBD2. CDR1 and CDR2 from the germline V gene are DFQATT and SNEGSKA (reference sequence). V lost 6 bases, J lost 3 bases, and 14 bases stayed unmatched. The CDR3 consists of 16 residues. The CDR3 coding sequence is TGCAGTGCGACGTGGACTAGCGGAAACCTCCTCTACGAGCAGTACTTC. Its protein is CSATWTSGNLLYEQYF.

The chain has TRBV20-1 and TRBJ2-1, with D perhaps matching TRBD2 (5 bases). Trimming left V 3 bases short and J 8 bases short, with 14 bases between. This CDR3 spans 13 amino acids. Germline CDR1 reads DFQATT; CDR2 reads SNEGSKA (reference sequence). CDR3 sequence: CSARDLFSDEQFF. The CDR3 nucleotides are TGCAGTGCTAGGGATCTTTTTAGCGATGAGCAGTTCTTC.

The chain joins TRBV7-8 to TRBJ2-5; TRBD1 aligns across 10 bases. With the DNA end fitting TRBJ2-7 better, the J assignment may be wrong. Germline loops: CDR1 SGHVS, CDR2 FQNEAQ. The CDR3 runs to 15 residues. CDR3 residues: CASSPGRDRGHEQYF. As DNA, the CDR3 is TGTGCCAGCAGCCCGGGGAGGGACAGGGGTCACGAGCAGTACTTC.

This clonotype was observed a few times. The rearrangement joins TRBV7-2 to TRBJ2-5, with 7 positions matching TRBD1. This CDR3 region has 15 residues. V trimming: 6 bases; J trimming: 4 bases; junction bases outside the gene matches: 11. Germline CDR1 is SGHTA and CDR2 is FQGNSA. The CDR3 region has the DNA TGTGCCAGCAGTCGCAGCAGGGGGAAGGCAGAGACCCAGTACTTC. It codes for CASSRSRGKAETQYF.